What follows are 25 T cell receptor beta chains derived from one specimen sequenced in a study of T cells in Graves' hyperthyroidism and ophthalmopathy. TCR beta CDR3 region amplification was performed from RNA transcripts. TCR CDR3 underwent first-round RT-PCR with the HTBI primer set. TCRdb redid the calling of the multiplex PCR reads with MiXCR, one entry per CDR3 protein. The data show more than 500,000 distinct CDR3 sequences, 15% to 20% seen once. Sequences were obtained from blood. These receptors all come from a woman in her twenties or thirties with Graves' ophthalmopathy.

Of note for this clonotype: The missing conserved phenylalanine or tryptophan at the end of this CDR3 makes a read error likely. This rearrangement joins TRBV12-3 or TRBV12-4 to TRBJ2-3; D gene uncertain. This CDR3 has 14 residues. Trimming took off 1 base at V and 4 bases at J, with 9 bases between the two ends. The CDR3 loop reads CASSLGLLSDTQYS. DNA for the CDR3: TGTGCCAGCAGTTTAGGACTGCTATCAGATACGCAGTATTCT.

In regard to this clonotype: A much larger clone is a single base away; this may be a read error. This chain links TRBV11-2 with TRBJ2-7; 9 nucleotides match TRBD2. The J call may not be correct, given that the DNA end is closer to TRBJ2-1. The length of the CDR3 is 16 residues. Germline loops: CDR1 SGHAT, CDR2 FQNNGV. The CDR3 nucleotides are TGTGCCAGCAGCTTATTTGCGGGAGGGTCCGACTACGAGCAGTTCTTC. Translating it yields CASSLFAGGSDYEQFF.

This rearrangement joins TRBV19 to TRBJ1-1; D not resolved. Looked up from germline, CDR1 is LNHDA and CDR2 is SQIVND (reference sequence). This CDR3 has 10 residues. The ends were cut back, 9 bases at V and 5 bases at J, with 7 bases in the middle. This chain's CDR3 is CASGETEAFF. As DNA, the CDR3 is TGTGCCAGCGGAGAGACTGAAGCTTTCTTT.

J is TRBJ1-3 and V is TRBV12-3 or TRBV12-4; D not certain. The CDR3 has 15 amino acids. Trimming pared 3 bases from V and 7 bases from J, leaving 16 bases between. The CDR3, as DNA: TGTGCCAGCAGTTTCCGCCCGGGTCTGGGTAACACCATATATTTT. This gives the protein CASSFRPGLGNTIYF.

This clonotype was seen at least ten times. The chain joins TRBV5-1 to TRBJ2-7; D is uncertain. Per germline, CDR1 SGHRS and CDR2 YFSETQ. The V end lost 3 bases, the J end lost 6 bases, and 19 bases lay between the germline ends. This CDR3 spans 15 amino acids. The CDR3 reads CASSWDDLLKAEQYF. The CDR3, as DNA: TGCGCCAGCAGCTGGGATGACCTCCTGAAGGCCGAGCAGTACTTC.

V and J are TRBV12-3 or TRBV12-4 and TRBJ1-1; D uncertain. The V gene lost 2 bases and the J gene lost 10 bases, with 8 bases spanning the gap. The CDR3 runs to 11 residues. As DNA, the CDR3 is TGTGCCAGCAGTTTAATACATATAGCTTTCTTT. It specifies CASSLIHIAFF.

This clonotype was seen many times. The chain couples TRBV20-1 to TRBJ2-5; D remains unclear. V shed 1 base and J shed 2 bases, with 14 bases lying between them. Germline V CDR1 and CDR2: DFQATT, SNEGSKA (reference sequence). The CDR3 has 15 residues. CDR3 in amino acids: CSARGDTSRQETQYF. The CDR3 DNA reads as TGCAGTGCTAGAGGTGACACCTCCCGACAAGAGACCCAGTACTTC.

There are many counts of this clonotype. Here the CDR3 reads CASSYESGRLQETQYF. The CDR3 nucleotides read TGTGCCAGCAGTTACGAGAGCGGGAGGCTTCAAGAGACCCAGTACTTC. The chain recombines TRBV6-2 or TRBV6-3 with TRBJ2-5; 9 bases are shared with TRBD2. This CDR3 is built from 16 residues. CDR1 and CDR2 (germline): MNHEY, SVGEGT. J was trimmed by 2 bases and V by 2 bases; bases with no gene match: 6.

The V call is TRBV18, the J call TRBJ1-2, with D possibly matching TRBD1 (5 bases). Germline-derived CDR1 and CDR2 are KGHSH and LQKENI. V lost 1 base to trimming and J lost 5 bases, with 20 bases between them. The CDR3 runs to 17 residues. The CDR3 region is CASSPLRSTGGKYGYTF. Here the CDR3 DNA reads TGTGCCAGCTCACCACTCAGATCTACGGGGGGGAAGTATGGCTACACCTTC. Together with reference TRBV18 and TRBJ1-2, the CDR3 gives the full variable domain: NAGVMQNPRHLVRRRGQEARLRCSPMKGHSHVYWYRQLPEEGLKFMVYLQKENIIDESGMPKERFSAEFPKEGPSILRIQQVVRGDSAAYFCASSPLRSTGGKYGYTFGSGTRLTVV.

The chain couples TRBV4-3 to TRBJ2-1; 12 positions agree with TRBD2. Germline V gene data show CDR1 as LGHNA and CDR2 as YSLEER. Losses at the gene ends were 1 base for V and 8 bases for J; bases not matched to a gene: 6. This CDR3 has 16 residues. As DNA, the CDR3 is TGCGCCAGCAGCCAAGTCTCTAGCGGGAGGGACCATGAGCAGTTCTTC. Its protein product is CASSQVSSGRDHEQFF.

The chain uses TRBV28 and TRBJ2-1; 8 bases line up with TRBD2. The CDR3 is 16 residues long. Per the germline V gene, CDR1 is MDHEN and CDR2 is SYDVKM. Trimming removed 3 bases from V and 6 bases from J; junction bases left unmatched: 10. This CDR3 is CASSFFPELAGNEQFF. As DNA, the CDR3 is TGTGCCAGCAGTTTTTTTCCGGAGCTAGCGGGCAATGAGCAGTTCTTC.

This clonotype was seen only a few times. V usage is TRBV5-8 and J usage is TRBJ1-4; TRBD1 matches 7 bases. Germline loops: CDR1 SGHTS, CDR2 YDEGEE. This CDR3 is built from 13 residues. After removal of 7 bases from V and 3 bases from J, the junction contained 3 bases not matched to a gene. The CDR3 bases are TGTGCCAGCGACAGGGCAGCTAATGAAAAACTGTTTTTT. It codes for CASDRAANEKLFF.

This clonotype was picked up many times. The gene calls are TRBV30 and TRBJ1-2; 7 bases match TRBD1. This CDR3 has 13 amino acids. With 4 bases clipped from V and 5 bases from J, the junction kept 7 bases outside the gene matches. Germline V gene data show CDR1 as GTSNPN and CDR2 as SVGIG (reference sequence). As DNA, the CDR3 is TGTGCCTGGACCCCGACAGGGAGTTATGGCTACACCTTC. Its protein is CAWTPTGSYGYTF.

The J gene is TRBJ2-3, the V gene TRBV14; tentatively, D is TRBD2 (7 bases). Trimming pared 11 bases from V and 3 bases from J, leaving 21 bases between. In germline, CDR1 is SGHDN, CDR2 FVKESK. The CDR3 sequence is 15 residues long. The CDR3 sequence: CAPRGRASATDTQYF. CDR3 sequence (DNA): TGTGCCCCTAGGGGGAGGGCCTCGGCTACAGATACGCAGTATTTT.

This clonotype occurred many times. This chain connects TRBV6-1 to TRBJ1-5; no reliable D call. CDR3 length equals 13 residues. V was cut by 8 bases and J by 0 bases, with 8 bases left in between. Germline V gene sequence: CDR1 MNHNS, CDR2 SASEGT. CDR3 DNA sequence: TGTGCCAGCGGACTGGGTAGCAATCAGCCCCAGCATTTT. Translation gives CASGLGSNQPQHF.

V gene TRBV19 combines with J gene TRBJ1-5; D is ambiguous. This CDR3 contains 17 residues. The ends were cut back, 2 bases at V and 0 bases at J, with 14 bases in the middle. The germline V gene encodes CDR1 LNHDA and CDR2 SQIVND (reference sequence). This chain's CDR3 is CASSILAEPYSNQPQHF. The CDR3 DNA follows: TGTGCCAGTAGTATACTGGCAGAACCTTATAGCAATCAGCCCCAGCATTTT.

This clonotype was seen at least ten times. The chain couples TRBV10-3 to TRBJ2-5; unclear D gene. CDR3 length: 12 amino acids. CDR1 is ENHRY, CDR2 SYGVKD, per germline. Trimming shortened V by 8 bases and J by 2 bases, and 9 bases separated the two germline ends. CDR3 nucleotides: TGTGCCATCGCGACGCCACAAGAGACCCAGTACTTC. Amino acids: CAIATPQETQYF.

This clonotype was counted at least ten times. The genes are TRBV30 and TRBJ1-2; TRBD1 matches at 8 bases. Germline assignment: CDR1 GTSNPN and CDR2 SVGIG (reference sequence). CDR3 length: 14 residues. J lost 4 bases, V lost 8 bases, and 12 bases had no gene match. The CDR3 sequence: CARDLTGASYGYTF. In nucleotides, the CDR3 is TGTGCCAGAGATTTGACAGGGGCCTCCTATGGCTACACCTTC. The whole variable domain, remainder taken from reference TRBV30 and TRBJ1-2, is SQTIHQWPATLVQPVGSPLSLECTVEGTSNPNLYWYRQAAGRGLQLLFYSVGIGQISSEVPQNLSASRPQDRQFILSSKKLLLSDSGFYLCARDLTGASYGYTFGSGTRLTVV.

With respect to this clonotype: It may be a read error: a sequence one base away is much more abundant. This chain links TRBV20-1 with TRBJ2-7; perhaps D is TRBD1 or TRBD2 (6 bases each). V dropped 8 bases and J dropped 3 bases, with 20 bases sitting between them. The CDR3 contains 14 residues. Germline V CDR1 and CDR2: DFQATT, SNEGSKA (reference sequence). The CDR3 DNA sequence: TGCAGTAATCGAGCGCGGAGGGGGAACTACGAGCAGTACTTC. This encodes CSNRARRGNYEQYF.

This clonotype was recorded at least ten times. The rearrangement joins TRBV3-1 to TRBJ1-1, with a possible D match to TRBD1 (6 bases). This CDR3 region has 14 residues. The germline V and J ends were trimmed by 3 bases and 4 bases, with 12 bases remaining between them. The germline V gene has CDR1 LGHDT and CDR2 YNNKEL (reference sequence). Written as DNA, the CDR3 is TGTGCCAGCAGCCAGGGGGCGTGGGGCACTGAAGCTTTCTTT. Its translation is CASSQGAWGTEAFF.

The sample holds many counts of this clonotype. The chain carries TRBV30 and TRBJ2-3; 9 bases agree with TRBD1. The J segment lost 3 bases and the V segment lost 2 bases, leaving 6 bases of the junction unmatched. Germline V CDR1 and CDR2: GTSNPN, SVGIG (reference sequence). This CDR3 comprises 15 residues. The CDR3: CAWSSDRGRTDTQYF. The CDR3 bases are TGTGCCTGGAGTTCCGACAGGGGGAGGACAGATACGCAGTATTTT.

This chain links TRBV5-4 with TRBJ2-1; D may be TRBD1 (6 bases). Germline CDR1 SGHNT, CDR2 YYREEE (reference sequence). The V end lost 4 bases, the J end lost 7 bases, and 12 bases lay between the germline ends. The CDR3 length is 13 residues. DNA of the CDR3: TGTGCCAGCAGCGTACAGGGTAAGAATGAGCAGTTCTTC. Residues: CASSVQGKNEQFF.

This clonotype was counted at least ten times. J is TRBJ2-3 and V is TRBV19; D is perhaps TRBD2 (5 bases). The CDR3 has 15 amino acids. V was clipped by 6 bases and J by 2 bases, with 15 bases between them. Germline CDR1 reads LNHDA; CDR2 reads SQIVND (reference sequence). DNA of the CDR3: TGTGCCAGTAGCGGAGGACTCGTATACACAGATACGCAGTATTTT. Protein: CASSGGLVYTDTQYF.

CDR3 amino acids: CASSFRGGLDQPQHF. CDR3 nucleotides: TGTGCCAGCAGCTTCAGAGGGGGGCTTGATCAGCCCCAGCATTTT. This chain joins TRBV7-2 and TRBJ1-5, with D perhaps matching TRBD1 (6 bases). Germline CDR1 is SGHTA and CDR2 is FQGNSA. V shed 3 bases and J shed 5 bases, with 14 bases lying between them. This CDR3 region has 15 residues.

This clonotype was recorded many times. The V and J genes are TRBV30 and TRBJ2-3; 8 nucleotides agree with TRBD2. J was trimmed by 2 bases and V by 2 bases; bases with no gene match: 3. Germline-derived CDR1 and CDR2 are GTSNPN and SVGIG (reference sequence). The length of the CDR3 is 14 residues. The CDR3 DNA follows: TGTGCCTGGAGTAATAGCGGGAACACAGATACGCAGTATTTT. Translation: CAWSNSGNTDTQYF.